This TCR beta chain was sequenced in a study of T cells in Graves' hyperthyroidism and ophthalmopathy. Study-wide background: Peripheral blood draws took place at initial diagnosis, ahead of any treatment.

This clonotype was recorded many times. Its antigen remains unknown. Study findings and constraints: Among thyroid clonotypes expanded above 0.001, most also appeared in blood. Model output signaled ophthalmopathy a median roughly 6.5 months ahead of onset.

Uncontrolled infections, other autoimmune diseases, pregnancy or lactation led to exclusion of patients. Amplified TCR beta CDR3 regions came from RNA transcripts. An initial round of RT-PCR targeting the TCR CDR3 relied on the HTBI primer set. TCRdb analysed the multiplex PCR reads with MiXCR anew, one entry per CDR3 protein. The table has under 350,000 distinct CDR3 sequences, less than 30% seen once. V shed 2 bases and J shed 5 bases, with 4 bases lying between them. Germline CDR1 and CDR2: MNHNS and SASEGT. This CDR3 is 12 amino acids long. Sequencing input: blood. V gene TRBV6-1 combines with J gene TRBJ2-4; no clear D gene. The TCR originated in a man between 40 and 49 years old with Graves' hyperthyroidism that later progressed to Graves' ophthalmopathy. The CDR3 here is CASSEQENIQYF. For the CDR3, the DNA is TGTGCCAGCAGTGAACAAGAAAACATTCAGTACTTC.